Sequencing of this T cell receptor (beta chain) was carried out in a study of OX40 agonist ivuxolimab in advanced cancers. Study at large: Males comprised roughly four fifths of the group, whose mean age was approximately 60 years (range roughly 20 to 85). Anti-PD-1, anti-PD-L1 or anti-CTLA-4 therapy given earlier was allowed, and 35% to 50% had some. Study findings and constraints: The study observed clonal expansion of CD4+ and CD8+ blood T cells by week 6 at 0.1 to 3.0 mg/kg.

To note about this clone: Its specificity is not known.

Measured with immunoSEQ multiplex PCR; TCRdb has only the in-frame clones, and not every one. The sample yields some 100,000 clones, approximately 90% seen once. Excluded were patients having autoimmune disease history or systemic immunosuppression. V lost 0 bases, J lost 7 bases, and 13 bases lay in between. Germline CDR1 SGHDT, CDR2 YYEEEE. The CDR3 sequence is 14 residues long. The origin of this receptor is an adult with an advanced solid tumor such as melanoma, head and neck, liver or kidney cancer. V is TRBV5-6 and J is TRBJ1-2, with D possibly being TRBD1 (5 bases). The input for sequencing was CD4+ or CD8+ T cells sorted from blood, taken in a trial of the OX40 agonist ivuxolimab. The CDR3 sequence is CASSLGGTLSGYTF. As DNA, the CDR3 is TGTGCCAGCAGCTTGGGAGGGACTCTCTCTGGCTACACCTTC.